This passage covers 20 T cell receptor beta chains from one sample sequenced in a study of T-cell reconstitution after alpha-beta-depleted transplantation in children. Unique molecular identifiers featured in how the TCRbeta library was prepared. TCRdb recomputed calls from the PCR reads with MiXCR, one row per CDR3 protein. Of approximately 130,000 distinct CDR3 sequences listed, about 9.5% are singletons. Here the sequenced sample was PBMCs, mostly from graft donor cells, taken 180 days after TCRalphabeta/CD19-depleted stem cell transplant. All receptors derive from a girl younger than two who had a stem cell transplant for combined immunodeficiency, so the T cells may come from the graft donor.

V is TRBV29-1 and J is TRBJ1-1; D is unresolved. This CDR3 comprises 13 residues. Deletions cut 4 bases from V and 1 base from J, with 10 bases between. Per germline, CDR1 SQVTM and CDR2 ANQGSEA. The CDR3 DNA is TGCAGCGTTGTGGGCCCTGGGAACACTGAAGCTTTCTTT. Translation gives CSVVGPGNTEAFF.

This clonotype was picked up a small number of times. CDR3 in amino acids: CASSKTGDGYNEQFF. In nucleotides, the CDR3 is TGTGCCAGCAGCAAGACAGGGGATGGGTACAATGAGCAGTTCTTC. This sequence joins TRBV11-1 and TRBJ2-1; TRBD1 aligns across 8 bases. CDR1 is SGHAT and CDR2 is FQDESV in the germline V gene (reference sequence). Losses at the gene ends were 5 bases for V and 4 bases for J; bases not matched to a gene: 7. The CDR3 covers 15 residues.

The genes are TRBV18 and TRBJ2-2; 9 bases are shared with TRBD2. The CDR3 runs to 15 residues. With 4 bases clipped from V and 4 bases from J, the junction kept 4 bases outside the gene matches. CDR1 KGHSH and CDR2 LQKENI come from the germline V gene. CDR3 DNA sequence: TGTGCCAGCTCACAGGATAGCGGGAGCACCGGGGAGCTGTTTTTT. Protein sequence: CASSQDSGSTGELFF.

This clonotype has just a few counts. This rearrangement joins TRBV29-1 to TRBJ2-1; 11 bases fit TRBD1. V dropped 3 bases and J dropped 4; count of bases not matched to a gene: 2. The CDR3 is 14 residues long. Germline V gives CDR1 SQVTM, CDR2 ANQGSEA. The CDR3 DNA is TGCAGCGTTGAGGGGACAGGGGGATACAATGAGCAGTTCTTC. This translates into CSVEGTGGYNEQFF.

The chain carries TRBV20-1 and TRBJ1-1; D is possibly TRBD1 (6 bases). V was trimmed by 4 bases and J by 8 bases, leaving 11 bases between them. The CDR3 is 11 residues long. Germline values: CDR1 DFQATT, CDR2 SNEGSKA (reference sequence). CDR3 sequence: CSAIDRSEAFF. The CDR3 DNA follows: TGCAGTGCTATCGACAGGTCAGAAGCTTTCTTT.

About this clonotype: The limits of the CDR3 on the DNA are not certain, so only TCRdb's listed CDR3 is given. CDR3 sequence reads: CAISESGRATNTEAFF. The V gene is TRBV10-3, the J gene TRBJ1-1; TRBD1, the D gene given by the table, was not confirmed from the DNA. CDR1 is ENHRY and CDR2 is SYGVKD in the germline V gene. The CDR3 region is 16 residues in length, termini included.

The table lists this clonotype with many counts. The chain employs TRBV5-6 and TRBJ2-7, with TRBD1 matching over 7 bases. Germline trimming cut 4 bases from V and 3 bases from J; bases unmatched to any gene: 10. Germline V gene lookup returns CDR1 SGHDT and CDR2 YYEEEE. The CDR3 consists of 15 residues. This CDR3 is CASSLLGDRVYEQYF. CDR3 DNA sequence: TGTGCCAGCAGCCTCCTGGGAGACAGGGTCTACGAGCAGTACTTC.

The chain links TRBV6-1 to TRBJ1-1; D perhaps matches TRBD1 (6 bases). The germline V gene has CDR1 MNHNS and CDR2 SASEGT. V lost 1 base and J lost 0, with 15 bases in between. CDR3 size: 17 residues. The DNA of the CDR3 is TGTGCCAGCAGTGAAGTTGGTTGGGACAATCTGAACACTGAAGCTTTCTTT. Its protein product is CASSEVGWDNLNTEAFF.

The chain couples TRBV5-1 to TRBJ2-1; 11 nucleotides align to TRBD2. CDR3 length: 12 residues. The V and J ends lost 5 bases and 12 bases, in that order; junction bases with no gene match: 4. The germline CDR1 and CDR2 sequences are SGHRS and YFSETQ. The CDR3 loop is CASRPSGGPQFF. The CDR3 DNA reads as TGCGCCAGCAGGCCTAGCGGGGGGCCGCAGTTCTTC.

This clonotype was found many times. The rearrangement uses TRBV12-3 or TRBV12-4 and TRBJ1-3, with D hard to call. The CDR3 length is 15 residues. The V gene lost 3 bases and the J gene lost 0 bases, with 9 bases spanning the gap. The CDR3 DNA sequence: TGTGCCAGCAGTTTTTACAGCTCCTCTGGAAACACCATATATTTT. It translates to CASSFYSSSGNTIYF.

The chain uses TRBV6-1 and TRBJ2-5; D is ambiguous. V was shortened by 5 bases and J by 3 bases, with 28 bases between the two germline ends. Looked up from germline, CDR1 is MNHNS and CDR2 is SASEGT. The CDR3 runs 19 residues. The CDR3 bases are TGTGCCAGCAGTCCTCTTAAGGGTATCCTTGGGCTGAGAAAAGAGACCCAGTACTTC. Its translation is CASSPLKGILGLRKETQYF.

Ten or more counts support this clonotype. V gene TRBV5-1 combines with J gene TRBJ2-7, with TRBD2 matching over 12 bases. V lost 2 bases and J lost 0; bases outside the gene matches: 6. This CDR3 spans 17 amino acids. From germline, CDR1 is SGHRS and CDR2 YFSETQ. CDR3: CASSFGLAGFSSYEQYF. The CDR3 DNA follows: TGCGCCAGCAGCTTCGGACTAGCGGGATTCAGCTCCTACGAGCAGTACTTC.

This clonotype was observed a few times. The chain combines TRBV25-1 with TRBJ1-1; no definite D call. The CDR3 has 15 residues. Trimming took 3 bases from V and 2 from J, leaving 13 bases between them. The germline gives CDR1 MGHDK, CDR2 SYGVNS. DNA for the CDR3: TGTGCCAGCAGTGAGATGGGCCGGATCAACACTGAAGCTTTCTTT. It codes for CASSEMGRINTEAFF. The whole variable domain, filled in from reference TRBV25-1 and TRBJ1-1, reads EADIYQTPRYLVIGTGKKITLECSQTMGHDKMYWYQQDPGMELHLIHYSYGVNSTEKGDLSSESTVSRIRTEHFPLTLESARPSHTSQYLCASSEMGRINTEAFFGQGTRLTVV.

This clonotype was recorded at least ten times. This chain joins TRBV20-1 and TRBJ2-5, with 9 nucleotides matching TRBD1. This CDR3 contains 13 residues. After removal of 6 bases from V and 3 bases from J, the junction contained 5 bases not matched to a gene. Germline CDR1 reads DFQATT; CDR2 reads SNEGSKA (reference sequence). The DNA for the CDR3 is TGCAGTGCCCTAGGACAGGGGAAAGAGACCCAGTACTTC. Protein sequence: CSALGQGKETQYF.

There are a few counts of this clonotype. The V and J genes are TRBV29-1 and TRBJ2-1; D is undetermined. This CDR3 has 13 amino acids. With 1 base removed from V and 4 bases from J, the gap between germline ends came to 8 bases. Germline lookup yields CDR1 SQVTM and CDR2 ANQGSEA. The CDR3 DNA follows: TGCAGCGTTGAAGGGAGTCGGTACAATGAGCAGTTCTTC. Amino acids: CSVEGSRYNEQFF.

This clonotype was detected only a few times. The chain has TRBV5-1 and TRBJ2-7; no clear D gene. The CDR3 is 12 residues long. V lost 0 bases, J lost 4 bases, and 5 bases lay in between. CDR1 is SGHRS and CDR2 is YFSETQ in the germline V gene. The CDR3 DNA is TGCGCCAGCAGCTTGGAGTCTTACGAGCAGTACTTC. Protein: CASSLESYEQYF.

The V and J genes are TRBV20-1 and TRBJ2-3; no reliable D call. The CDR3 totals 12 residues. Between the trimmed V and J ends, which lost 5 bases and 5 bases, there was a span of 11 bases. Germline assignment: CDR1 DFQATT and CDR2 SNEGSKA (reference sequence). Here the CDR3 DNA reads TGCAGTGCTCCTGACTGGAGAGATACGCAGTATTTT. Its protein product is CSAPDWRDTQYF.

The chain has TRBV20-1 and TRBJ2-1; perhaps TRBD2 as D (7 bases). CDR3 length: 15 residues. The germline V gene has CDR1 DFQATT and CDR2 SNEGSKA (reference sequence). V dropped 3 bases and J dropped 15 bases, with 27 bases sitting between them. The CDR3 is CSASATPGGLNGGFF. CDR3 DNA: TGCAGTGCTAGTGCAACCCCCGGGGGGCTTAATGGAGGGTTCTTC.

To note about this clonotype: At one boundary the junction diverges from the germline segment, which might be a read error. The chain couples TRBV28 to TRBJ2-7, with 13 bases aligning to TRBD2. Germline assignment: CDR1 MDHEN and CDR2 SYDVKM. The CDR3 totals 14 residues. CDR3 coding DNA: TGTTCCAGCAGTTTTGGGGGACTAGCGGGGGAGCAGTACTTC. Residues: CSSSFGGLAGEQYF.

This sequence joins TRBV7-2 and TRBJ2-3, with D perhaps TRBD2 (6 bases). CDR3 length: 14 amino acids. The V gene's germline CDR1 is SGHTA and CDR2 FQGNSA. The V end was cut by 5 bases, the J end by 6 bases, with 15 bases between. The CDR3 here is CASSIGLAPDTQYF. For the CDR3, the DNA is TGTGCCAGCAGCATTGGGCTAGCGCCCGATACGCAGTATTTT.